This is a list of T cell receptor beta chains from one sample in a study of OX40 agonist ivuxolimab in advanced cancers. Profiled with immunoSEQ multiplex PCR; TCRdb holds only in-frame clones, not every one. The table includes roughly 90,000 clones, roughly 89% detected once. The sample consisted of CD4+ or CD8+ T cells sorted from blood, taken in a trial of the OX40 agonist ivuxolimab. The source is an adult with an advanced solid tumor such as melanoma, head and neck, liver or kidney cancer. Both conserved end residues are part of each CDR3. The order of the fields is J gene, V gene, D gene, CDR3 DNA, CDR3 protein. D genes are given only for firm matches.

TRBJ1-2	TRBV28	NA	TGTGCCAGCAGCCCCACAGTAAACTATGGCTACACCTTC	CASSPTVNYGYTF
TRBJ2-7	TRBV7-9	TRBD1	TGTGCCAGCAGCTTAGGCGCCGGGACAGGGGGCTTCGAGCAGTACTTC	CASSLGAGTGGFEQYF
TRBJ1-5	TRBV5-4	TRBD1	TGTGCCAGCAGCCTGGACAGGGACCAGCCCCAGCATTTT	CASSLDRDQPQHF
TRBJ2-1	TRBV18	NA	TGTGCCAGCTCACGGGGGGTAGCCGATGAGCAGTTCTTC	CASSRGVADEQFF
TRBJ1-6	TRBV7-2	NA	TGTGCCAGCAGCTTAGGCGCCAGATCACCCCTCCACTTT	CASSLGARSPLHF
TRBJ1-2	TRBV28	TRBD1	TGTGCCAGCAGTCTGACAGGGGGTTTTGGCTACACCTTC	CASSLTGGFGYTF
TRBJ1-1	TRBV10-3	TRBD1	TGTGCCATCAGTGAGGGACAGGGTTTTGGTGAAGCTTTCTTT	CAISEGQGFGEAFF
TRBJ2-7	TRBV4-2	TRBD2	TGTGCCAGCAGCCAGAGGACTAGCGGGGAGGGTGAGCAGTACTTC	CASSQRTSGEGEQYF
TRBJ2-1	TRBV4-3	TRBD2	TGCGCCAGCAGCCAAGAGCTTGGAGCGGGGGCCAATGAGCAGTTCTTC	CASSQELGAGANEQFF
TRBJ2-7	TRBV7-2	TRBD1	TGTGCCAGCAGCTTATGGTCGGGACAGGGACGGGGCGAGCAGTACTTC	CASSLWSGQGRGEQYF
TRBJ2-7	TRBV11-2	TRBD1	TGTGCCAGCAGCTTACTTGACAGGGGTAACGAGCAGTACTTC	CASSLLDRGNEQYF
TRBJ1-3	TRBV9	NA	TGTGCCAGCAGCGTAGATGGCCTCTCTGGAAACACCATATATTTT	CASSVDGLSGNTIYF
TRBJ1-1	TRBV11-2	NA	TGTGCCAGCAGCGCCAGACAGGTCCTGAACACTGAAGCTTTCTTT	CASSARQVLNTEAFF
TRBJ2-5	TRBV2	NA	TGTGCCAGCAGCCCCTCGGAGGTAACGGCAGAGACCCAGTACTTC	CASSPSEVTAETQYF